Sequencing of this T cell receptor beta chain was carried out in a study of T-cell memory formation after mild COVID-19. Trimming removed 2 bases from V and 5 bases from J; junction bases left unmatched: 10. The CDR3 has 15 residues. Germline V gives CDR1 SGHRS, CDR2 YFSETQ. Using its own MiXCR run on the 5' RACE reads, TCRdb lists one record per CDR3 protein. The profile shows hundreds of thousands of distinct CDR3 sequences, approximately 15% of them singletons. This receptor was identified in an adult woman who had mild COVID-19 (a few samples of this study predate the infection). Cell type and time point are not known. V gene TRBV5-1 combines with J gene TRBJ2-7; 7 bases agree with TRBD1. Sequencing was performed on PBMCs or a T cell subset sorted from them (not recorded which). This CDR3 is CASSFSRGSVDEQYF. The CDR3 DNA is TGCGCCAGCAGCTTTAGCAGGGGGAGCGTAGACGAGCAGTACTTC.